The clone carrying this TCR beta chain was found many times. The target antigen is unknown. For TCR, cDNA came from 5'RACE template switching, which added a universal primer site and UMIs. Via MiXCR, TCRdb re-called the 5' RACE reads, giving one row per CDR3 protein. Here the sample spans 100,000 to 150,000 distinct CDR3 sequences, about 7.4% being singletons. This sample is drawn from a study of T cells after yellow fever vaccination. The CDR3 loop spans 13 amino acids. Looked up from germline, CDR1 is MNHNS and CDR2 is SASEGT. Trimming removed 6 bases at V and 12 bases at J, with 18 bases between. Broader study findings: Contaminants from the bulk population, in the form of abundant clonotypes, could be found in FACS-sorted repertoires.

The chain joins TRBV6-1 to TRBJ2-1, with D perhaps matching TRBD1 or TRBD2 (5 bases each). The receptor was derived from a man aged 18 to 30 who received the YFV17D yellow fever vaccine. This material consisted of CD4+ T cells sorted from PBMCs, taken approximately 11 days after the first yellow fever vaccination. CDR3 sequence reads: CASRATSGLGQFF. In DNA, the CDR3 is TGTGCCAGCAGAGCGACCTCGGGGCTAGGGCAGTTCTTC.